This record covers a single T cell receptor beta chain. Its antigen remains unidentified. V gave up 5 bases and J gave up 2 bases, with 13 bases separating them. The germline gives CDR1 DFQATT, CDR2 SNEGSKA (reference sequence). This CDR3 is 13 amino acids long. MiXCR, applied by TCRdb to the 5' RACE reads, yields one record per CDR3 protein. Counted here are roughly 450,000 distinct CDR3 sequences, roughly 18% occurring once; the ten biggest clones make up roughly 12%. The data derive from a study of T-cell memory formation after mild COVID-19. At the level of the study: Largely, TCR clusters stayed within a single donor.

Study observations and caveats: Memory from before infection featured some responding clones, which suggests cross-reactive memory joined.

Specimen: PBMCs or a T cell subset sorted from them (not recorded which). The TCR originated in an adult woman who had mild COVID-19 (a few samples of this study predate the infection). Cell type and time point are not known. This sequence joins TRBV20-1 and TRBJ2-7, with D hard to call. This CDR3 is CSASRITPYEQYF. CDR3 bases: TGCAGTGCTTCACGAATCACTCCCTACGAGCAGTACTTC.